A selection of T cell receptor beta chains follows, all from one sample in a study of T cell responses to AZD1222 COVID-19 vaccine. TCRdb's copy holds only in-frame clones and misses some; the assay was immunoSEQ multiplex PCR. The data show 90,000 to 95,000 clones, roughly 90% seen once. This specimen was peripheral blood, taken on day 0 of AZD1222 vaccination. The receptors shown here come from an adult in good health. The CDR3 runs from the conserved cysteine through the conserved F or W. A D gene is named only where the DNA matches it firmly. Expanded clones get a size class; other rows say once, few or many, or leave the size out.

>TRBV27|-|-|TRBJ1-1
TGTGCCAGCAGGATAGGGGGGGTGGGGGCTGAAGCTTTCTTT
CASRIGGVGAEAFF
>TRBV12-3/TRBV12-4|few|-|TRBJ1-5
TGTGCCAGCAGTATACAAGGTCAGCAGCCCCAGCATTTT
CASSIQGQQPQHF
>TRBV7-3|-|-|TRBJ1-2
TGTGCCAGCAGCTTTGGGTCCTATGGCTACACCTTC
CASSFGSYGYTF
>TRBV9|-|TRBD2|TRBJ2-7
TGTGCCAGCAGCCCGATAGCGGGAGGGTCCGAGCAGTACTTC
CASSPIAGGSEQYF
>TRBV6-5|-|TRBD2|TRBJ2-7
TGTGCCAGCAGTTACTGCGGGGGTTGTGAGCAGTACTTC
CASSYCGGCEQYF
>TRBV19|once|-|TRBJ1-2
TGTGCCAGTAGTATAGTAGGGTCATCTTGGGGCTACACCTTC
CASSIVGSSWGYTF
>TRBV21-1|-|-|TRBJ2-1
TGTGCCAGCAGCAAAGGAATGGGGAGTGGACTAGCGGGAGAATCTGACAATGAGCAGTTCTTC
CASSKGMGSGLAGESDNEQFF
>TRBV24-1|-|-|TRBJ2-5
TGTGCCACCAGTGATTTGCGAGGGAAAGAGACCCAGTACTTC
CATSDLRGKETQYF
>TRBV4-1|-|TRBD1|TRBJ1-1
TGCGCCAGCAGCCAAGACAACAGGGGGCTTGGTGAAGCTTTCTTT
CASSQDNRGLGEAFF
>TRBV6-1|few|-|TRBJ1-2
TGTGCCAGCAGTGAAAGGAGGGGCTCCGATGGCTACACCTTC
CASSERRGSDGYTF
>TRBV6-5|-|TRBD1|TRBJ2-7
TGTGCCAGCAGTTACGGGACAGGGGGCGAGCAGTACTTC
CASSYGTGGEQYF
>TRBV13|-|-|TRBJ2-1
TGTGCCAGCAGCTTAGTCCGGGACCGTCAGTTCTTC
CASSLVRDRQFF
>TRBV3-1/TRBV3-2|-|-|TRBJ2-2
TGTGCCAGCAGTAGATTCTCACGGGGGGAGCTGTTTTTT
CASSRFSRGELFF
>TRBV4-3|-|TRBD2|TRBJ2-5
TGCGCCAGCAGCCGGTCACTAGCGGAAGAGACCCAGTACTTC
CASSRSLAEETQYF
>TRBV2|few|-|TRBJ1-1
TGTGCCAGCAGTAGACGGGGGAACACTGAAGCTTTCTTT
CASSRRGNTEAFF
>TRBV7-3|-|-|TRBJ1-1
TGTGCCAGCAGCCGGCGGACTGAAGCTTTCTTT
CASSRRTEAFF
>TRBV27|-|TRBD2|TRBJ2-1
TGTGCCAGCAGTCCCTGGGAGGGAGACAATGAGCAGTTCTTC
CASSPWEGDNEQFF
>TRBV7-2|-|TRBD1|TRBJ2-7
TGTGCCAGCAGCTCCAGCCAGGGGGCCTACGAGCAGTACTTC
CASSSSQGAYEQYF
>TRBV24-1|-|TRBD2|TRBJ2-1
TGTGCCACCAGTGACTCCAGACTAGCGGGATATAATGAGCAGTTCTTC
CATSDSRLAGYNEQFF
>TRBV4-1|-|-|TRBJ1-1
TGCGCCAGCAGCCAAGATAGGGGGAACACTGAAGCTTTCTTT
CASSQDRGNTEAFF
>TRBV27|-|-|TRBJ2-5
TGTGCCAGCAGTTTAATGGGGGGAATGGAGACCCAGTACTTC
CASSLMGGMETQYF
>TRBV7-9|-|TRBD2|TRBJ2-7
TGTGCCAGCAGCATTAGCGGGGCGGCCTACGAGCAGTACTTC
CASSISGAAYEQYF
>TRBV6-1|once|TRBD1|TRBJ1-3
TGTGCCAGCAGTGACCGGCGGGACAGAATTCGGAACACCATATATTTT
CASSDRRDRIRNTIYF
>TRBV5-4|-|-|TRBJ1-3
TGTGCCAGCAGCTTGGGACAAAATTTTGGAAACACCATATATTTT
CASSLGQNFGNTIYF
>TRBV28|-|-|TRBJ1-6
TGTGCCAGCATGGAAGAACAGGGTTTTGGCTATAATTCACCCCTCCACTTT
CASMEEQGFGYNSPLHF
>TRBV19|-|-|TRBJ1-1
TGTGCCAGTACCATTGTATTTGGGGCAAACACTGAAGCTTTCTTT
CASTIVFGANTEAFF
>TRBV5-1|-|TRBD1|TRBJ2-2
TGCGCCAGCAGCTTAGAGATGAACAGGGGAACCGGGGAGCTGTTTTTT
CASSLEMNRGTGELFF
>TRBV2|once|TRBD2|TRBJ2-5
TGTGCCAGCGAACTAGCGCCCCAAGAGACCCAGTACTTC
CASELAPQETQYF
>TRBV4-2|-|TRBD1|TRBJ1-5
TGTGCCAGCAGCCAAGATGGTGGACAGGCCGGTCAGCCCCAGCATTTT
CASSQDGGQAGQPQHF
>TRBV18|-|TRBD2|TRBJ2-1
TGTGCCAGCTCACCGACTAGCGGACCCTACAATGAGCAGTTCTTC
CASSPTSGPYNEQFF
>TRBV27|-|-|TRBJ1-5
TGTGCCAGCAGTTTATCGGGGAGTTATAGCAATCAGCCCCAGCATTTT
CASSLSGSYSNQPQHF
>TRBV28|-|TRBD2|TRBJ2-3
TGTGCCAGCAGCACCGGACTAGCGGGAGTGAGTTCGGTGTATACGCAGTATTTT
CASSTGLAGVSSVYTQYF
>TRBV28|once|TRBD1|TRBJ1-2
TGTGCCAGCAGTTTAGGGGACAGGGGAAGAGGCTACACCTTC
CASSLGDRGRGYTF
>TRBV6-1|-|TRBD2|TRBJ2-1
TGTGCCAGCAGTGAATGGTCTAGCGGGGGGGCTTACAATGAGCAGTTCTTC
CASSEWSSGGAYNEQFF
>TRBV20-1|-|-|TRBJ1-1
TGCAGTGCTCGACAGAACACTGAAGCTTTCTTT
CSARQNTEAFF
>TRBV6-5|-|-|TRBJ2-2
TGTGCCAGCAGAAATCGAATCGGCGGGGAGCTGTTTTTT
CASRNRIGGELFF
>TRBV6-6|-|-|TRBJ1-4
TGTGCCAGCAGTTCCTCCTGGGCAGCTAATGAAAAACTGTTTTTT
CASSSSWAANEKLFF
>TRBV5-4|-|TRBD2|TRBJ2-3
TGTGCGGCCGGGGCTAGCGGGGTCACAGATACGCAGTATTTT
CAAGASGVTDTQYF
>TRBV5-1|few|TRBD2|TRBJ2-7
TGCGCCAGCAGCCCCTCCCTAGCGGGAGGAGGGTACGAGCAGTACTTC
CASSPSLAGGGYEQYF
>TRBV5-1|-|TRBD1|TRBJ1-1
TGCGCCAGCAGCTGGGGACAGGCTTACACTGAAGCTTTCTTT
CASSWGQAYTEAFF
>TRBV5-1|few|TRBD1|TRBJ2-1
TGCGCCAGCAGCTTGAGGACAGGGGGCGGCAATGAGCAGTTCTTC
CASSLRTGGGNEQFF
>TRBV7-2|-|TRBD2|TRBJ2-2
TGTGCCAGCACCCTTAGCGGGGCCACCGGGGAGCTGTTTTTT
CASTLSGATGELFF
>TRBV21-1|few|-|TRBJ2-4
TGTGCCAGGGGAGGCGCCCGGCCAAAAAACATTCAGTACTTC
CARGGARPKNIQYF
>TRBV7-2|-|TRBD1|TRBJ1-2
TGTGCCAGCAGGGGACCGGACAGGGGACTAACTAACTATGGCTACACCTTC
CASRGPDRGLTNYGYTF
>TRBV2|-|TRBD1|TRBJ1-5
TGTGCCAGCAGTACAGGGGGCATTCAGCCCCAGCATTTT
CASSTGGIQPQHF
>TRBV7-2|-|-|TRBJ2-3
TGTGCCAGCAACTTATTGGGGGGCACAGATACGCAGTATTTT
CASNLLGGTDTQYF
>TRBV2|-|-|TRBJ1-6
TGTGCCAGCAGGTCAGGGGATAATTCACCCCTCCACTTT
CASRSGDNSPLHF
>TRBV4-3|once|TRBD1|TRBJ2-2
TGCGCCAGCAGCCAGACCGCGACAGGGGTTAGCGGGGAGCTGTTTTTT
CASSQTATGVSGELFF
>TRBV7-9|-|-|TRBJ2-7
TGTGCCAGCAGCTTCCCCGGACTCTTCTACGAGCAGTACTTC
CASSFPGLFYEQYF
>TRBV9|-|TRBD2|TRBJ2-1
TGTGCCAGCAGCGCTGTCCTGGGACTAGCGGGAGGGCATGAGCAGTTCTTC
CASSAVLGLAGGHEQFF
>TRBV30|-|-|TRBJ1-3
TGTGCCTGGATTGCGGTGTCAGCTTCTGGAAACACCATATATTTT
CAWIAVSASGNTIYF
>TRBV6-5|-|TRBD2|TRBJ2-3
TGTGCCAGCAGTCACGGACTAGCGACAGATACGCAGTATTTT
CASSHGLATDTQYF
>TRBV28|-|TRBD1|TRBJ1-2
TGTGCCAGCAGCAGATCAGGGGGTGTCTTGTATGGCTACACCTTC
CASSRSGGVLYGYTF
>TRBV11-3|-|TRBD1|TRBJ2-1
TGTGCCAGCAGCCCTTATGGACAGGGAAGCAATGAGCAGTTCTTC
CASSPYGQGSNEQFF
>TRBV18|-|-|TRBJ2-1
TGTGCCAGCTCACCGGACGGAAACAATGAGCAGTTCTTC
CASSPDGNNEQFF
>TRBV6-5|-|TRBD1|TRBJ1-2
TGTGCCAGCACTCAGGGACAGGGCCATGGCTACACCTTC
CASTQGQGHGYTF